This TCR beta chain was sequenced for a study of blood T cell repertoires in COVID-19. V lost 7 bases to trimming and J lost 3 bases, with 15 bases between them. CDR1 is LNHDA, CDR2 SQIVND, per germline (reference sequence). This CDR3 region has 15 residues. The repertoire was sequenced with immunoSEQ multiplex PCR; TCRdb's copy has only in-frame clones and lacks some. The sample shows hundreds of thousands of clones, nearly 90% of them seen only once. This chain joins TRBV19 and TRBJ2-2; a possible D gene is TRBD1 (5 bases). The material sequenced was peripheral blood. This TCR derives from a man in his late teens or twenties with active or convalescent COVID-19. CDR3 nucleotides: TGTGCCAGTACCTACACAGGTCTGCACACCGGGGAGCTGTTTTTT. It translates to CASTYTGLHTGELFF.